This T cell receptor beta chain was recovered during a study of blood T cell repertoires in COVID-19. Study at large: The United States, Italy and Spain were the sources of the acute and convalescent COVID-19 samples. Sample material is recorded as cDNA or gDNA derived from T cells, B-cell-depleted T cells, or PBMCs.

Trimming shortened V by 3 bases and J by 0 bases, and 12 bases separated the two germline ends. Germline CDR1 and CDR2: MNHEY and SVGEGT. This CDR3 is 16 amino acids long. In the source study's methods: Scientists estimated how many nucleated cells there were by amplifying reference gene primers. Clones were sequenced by immunoSEQ multiplex PCR, and TCRdb holds only the in-frame ones, with some missing. Clone size and V and J calls were adopted from that table, with D and trimming inferred from the DNA. Altogether about 260,000 clones are present, about nine tenths being singletons, with the ten largest covering 3.5% to 4.5%.

This sequence joins TRBV6-2 or TRBV6-3 and TRBJ1-5; D perhaps matches TRBD1 (6 bases). The source of this sequence is a man between 60 and 70 years old who had recovered from COVID-19. Sequencing was carried out using peripheral blood. CDR3: CASSYMQGLSNQPQHF. The CDR3 coding sequence is TGTGCCAGCAGTTATATGCAGGGGCTTAGCAATCAGCCCCAGCATTTT.